The clone carrying this TCR beta chain appeared a few times. This specimen comes from a study of CD8 T cells in acute hepatitis C reinfection. Study summary: TCRbeta of HCV NS3-1073-specific CD8+ T cells was profiled. Regarding the study as a whole: Chronically infected subjects had no follow-up NS3-1073 repertoires. All groups preferentially used TRBV04 and TRBV06, which was not due to overrepresentation in the naive pool.

The method was immunoSEQ multiplex PCR; TCRdb's version includes in-frame clones alone and lacks a portion of them. The sample lists around 300 clones, under 75% occurring once. V dropped 4 bases and J dropped 10 bases, with 19 bases sitting between them. The CDR3 is made up of 13 amino acids. Germline values: CDR1 GTSNPN, CDR2 SVGIG (reference sequence). Time point meaning: acute HCV infection, within 168 days of estimated infection date. Hepatitis C virus-specific T cells were sequenced directly ex vivo without in vitro expansion. CD3, CD8 and CD45RO antibodies stained cells; a viability dye excluded dead cells.

The sample in question was HCV NS3-1073 tetramer-sorted CD8+ T cells from PBMCs, obtained during acute infection. The clonotype was recovered from a man younger than 30 with chronic hepatitis C. The chain recombines TRBV30 with TRBJ1-1; no reliable D call. CDR3 DNA sequence: TGTGCCTGGAAAACACCAGGAAAAGGAACAGCTTTCTTT. It is translated as CAWKTPGKGTAFF. Full variable domain (remainder filled in from reference TRBV30 and TRBJ1-1): SQTIHQWPATLVQPVGSPLSLECTVEGTSNPNLYWYRQAAGRGLQLLFYSVGIGQISSEVPQNLSASRPQDRQFILSSKKLLLSDSGFYLCAWKTPGKGTAFFGQGTRLTVV.